The entry that follows covers one TCR beta chain sequence. This entry comes from a study of blood T cell repertoires in COVID-19. For the study at large: The cDNA or gDNA used as material had been derived from T cells, B-cell-depleted T cells, or PBMCs.

The CDR3 has 17 amino acids. Between the trimmed V and J ends, which lost 3 bases and 3 bases, there was a span of 17 bases. Germline V gene lookup returns CDR1 SEHNR and CDR2 FQNEAQ (reference sequence). Participants came from roughly 23 US areas, aged about 18 to 100 years. No more than 2 weeks before study entry, exposed participants had met a case of COVID-19. Clones were sequenced by immunoSEQ multiplex PCR, and TCRdb holds only the in-frame ones, with some missing. The data hold approximately 150,000 clones, with over 80% observed a single time. The sample taken for sequencing was PBMCs or T cells enriched from blood (not recorded which). The rearrangement uses TRBV7-9 and TRBJ2-2; tentative D call: TRBD2 (6 bases). The TCR originated in a man between 65 and 79 years old who had been exposed to COVID-19. The CDR3 DNA sequence: TGTGCCAGCAGCTTGAGCTCCGGGGGAGGATACACCGGGGAGCTGTTTTTT. It specifies CASSLSSGGGYTGELFF.